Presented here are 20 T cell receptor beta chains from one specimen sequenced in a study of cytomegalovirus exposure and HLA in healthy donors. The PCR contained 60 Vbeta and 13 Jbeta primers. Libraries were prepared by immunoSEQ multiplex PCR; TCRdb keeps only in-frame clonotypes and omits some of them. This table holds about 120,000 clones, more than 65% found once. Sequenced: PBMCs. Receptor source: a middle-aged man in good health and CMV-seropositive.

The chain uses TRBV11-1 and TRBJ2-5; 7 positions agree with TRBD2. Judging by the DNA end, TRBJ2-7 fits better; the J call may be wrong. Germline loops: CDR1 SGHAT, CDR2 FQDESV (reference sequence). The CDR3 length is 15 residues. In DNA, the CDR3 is TGTGCCAGCAGCTTATCTTTGGGGGAGGGCTACGAGCAGTACTTC. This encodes CASSLSLGEGYEQYF.

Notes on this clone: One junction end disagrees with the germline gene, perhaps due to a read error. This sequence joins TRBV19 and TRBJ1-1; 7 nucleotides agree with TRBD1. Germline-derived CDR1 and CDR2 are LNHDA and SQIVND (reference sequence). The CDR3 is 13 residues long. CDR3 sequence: CASGIGGAGGAFF. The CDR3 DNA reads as TGTGCCAGTGGTATAGGGGGCGCAGGGGGAGCTTTCTTT.

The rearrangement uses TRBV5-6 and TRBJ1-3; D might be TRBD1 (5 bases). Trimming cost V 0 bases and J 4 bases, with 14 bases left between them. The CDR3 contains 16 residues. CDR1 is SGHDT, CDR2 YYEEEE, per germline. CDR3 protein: CASSLGLGQYGNTIYF. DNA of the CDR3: TGTGCCAGCAGCTTGGGTTTGGGGCAGTACGGAAACACCATATATTTT.

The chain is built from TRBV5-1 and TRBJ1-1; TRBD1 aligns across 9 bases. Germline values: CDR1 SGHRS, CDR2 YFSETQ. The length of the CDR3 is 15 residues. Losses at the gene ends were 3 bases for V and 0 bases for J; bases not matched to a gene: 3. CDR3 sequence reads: CASSSDRGMNTEAFF. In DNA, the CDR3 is TGCGCCAGCAGCTCGGACAGGGGTATGAACACTGAAGCTTTCTTT.

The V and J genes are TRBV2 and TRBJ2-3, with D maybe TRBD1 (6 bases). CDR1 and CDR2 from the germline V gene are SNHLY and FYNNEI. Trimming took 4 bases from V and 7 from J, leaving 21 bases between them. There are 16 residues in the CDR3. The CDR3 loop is CASSGPQGRGSNTQYF. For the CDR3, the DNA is TGTGCCAGCAGTGGGCCACAGGGTAGGGGTTCTAATACGCAGTATTTT.

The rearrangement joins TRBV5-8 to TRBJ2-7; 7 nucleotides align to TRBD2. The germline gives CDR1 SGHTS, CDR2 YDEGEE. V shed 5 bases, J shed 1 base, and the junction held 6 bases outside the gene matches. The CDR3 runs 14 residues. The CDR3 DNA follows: TGTGCCAGCAGTTCGATAGCGGGTTCCTACGAGCAGTACTTC. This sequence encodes CASSSIAGSYEQYF.

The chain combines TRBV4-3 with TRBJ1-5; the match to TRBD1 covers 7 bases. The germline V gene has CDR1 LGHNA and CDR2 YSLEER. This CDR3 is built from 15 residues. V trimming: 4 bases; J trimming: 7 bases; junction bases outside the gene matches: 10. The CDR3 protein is CASSRTMAGGQPQHF. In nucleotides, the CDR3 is TGCGCCAGCAGCCGGACCATGGCAGGGGGACAGCCCCAGCATTTT.

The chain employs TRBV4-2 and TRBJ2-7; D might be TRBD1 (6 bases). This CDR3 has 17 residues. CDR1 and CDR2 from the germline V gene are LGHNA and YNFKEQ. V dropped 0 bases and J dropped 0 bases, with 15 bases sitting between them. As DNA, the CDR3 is TGTGCCAGCAGCCAAGATGGGTGGACAGAGAACTCCTACGAGCAGTACTTC. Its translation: CASSQDGWTENSYEQYF.

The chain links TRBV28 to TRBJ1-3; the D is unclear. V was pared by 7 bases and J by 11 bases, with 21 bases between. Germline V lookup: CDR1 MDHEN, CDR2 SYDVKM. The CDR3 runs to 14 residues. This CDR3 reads CASMEDSRVGAIYF. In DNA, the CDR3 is TGTGCCAGCATGGAGGATTCAAGGGTCGGCGCCATATATTTT.

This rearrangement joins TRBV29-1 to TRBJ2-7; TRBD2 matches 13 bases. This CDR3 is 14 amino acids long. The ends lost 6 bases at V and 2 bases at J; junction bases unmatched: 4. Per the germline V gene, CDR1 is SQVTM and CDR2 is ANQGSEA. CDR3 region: CSVGTSGIAYEQYF. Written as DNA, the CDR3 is TGCAGCGTCGGGACTAGCGGGATTGCCTACGAGCAGTACTTC.

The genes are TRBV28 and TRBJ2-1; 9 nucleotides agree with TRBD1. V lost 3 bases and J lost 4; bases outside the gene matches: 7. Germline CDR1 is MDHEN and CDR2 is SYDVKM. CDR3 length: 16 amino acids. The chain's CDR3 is CASSFPTQGAYNEQFF. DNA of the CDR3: TGTGCCAGCAGTTTTCCCACACAGGGGGCTTACAATGAGCAGTTCTTC.

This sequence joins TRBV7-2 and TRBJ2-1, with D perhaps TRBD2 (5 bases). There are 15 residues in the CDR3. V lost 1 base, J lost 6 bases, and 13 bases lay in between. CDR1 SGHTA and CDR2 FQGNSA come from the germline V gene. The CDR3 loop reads CASSLERVAANEQFF. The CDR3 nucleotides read TGTGCCAGCAGCTTAGAGAGGGTGGCAGCCAATGAGCAGTTCTTC. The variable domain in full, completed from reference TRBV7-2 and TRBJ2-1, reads GAGVSQSPSNKVTEKGKDVELRCDPISGHTALYWYRQSLGQGLEFLIYFQGNSAPDKSGLPSDRFSAERTGGSVSTLTIQRTQQEDSAVYLCASSLERVAANEQFFGPGTRLTVL.

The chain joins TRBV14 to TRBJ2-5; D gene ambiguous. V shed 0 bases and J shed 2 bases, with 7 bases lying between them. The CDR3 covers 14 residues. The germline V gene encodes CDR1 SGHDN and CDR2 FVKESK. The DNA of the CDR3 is TGTGCCAGCAGCCAAGATCTGTTGCAAGAGACCCAGTACTTC. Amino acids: CASSQDLLQETQYF.

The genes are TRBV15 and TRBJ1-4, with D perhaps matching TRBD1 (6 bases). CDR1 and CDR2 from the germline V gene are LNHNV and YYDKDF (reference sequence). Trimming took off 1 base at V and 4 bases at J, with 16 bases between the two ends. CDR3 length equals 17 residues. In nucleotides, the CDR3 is TGTGCCACCAGCAGAGGAGGATCGGGGGGCTTTAATGAAAAACTGTTTTTT. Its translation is CATSRGGSGGFNEKLFF. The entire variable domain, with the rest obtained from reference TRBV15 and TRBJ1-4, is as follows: DAMVIQNPRYQVTQFGKPVTLSCSQTLNHNVMYWYQQKSSQAPKLLFHYYDKDFNNEADTPDNFQSRRPNTSFCFLDIRSPGLGDTAMYLCATSRGGSGGFNEKLFFGSGTQLSVL.

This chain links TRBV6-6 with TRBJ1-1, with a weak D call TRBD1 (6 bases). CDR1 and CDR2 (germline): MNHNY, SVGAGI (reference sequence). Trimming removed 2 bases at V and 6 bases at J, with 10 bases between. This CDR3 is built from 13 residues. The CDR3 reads CASSYGRGSEAFF. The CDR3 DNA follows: TGTGCCAGCAGTTACGGCAGGGGCTCTGAAGCTTTCTTT.

Here the CDR3 DNA reads TGTGCCAGCAGCGTCGGACAAAACTATGGCTACACCTTC. Its protein is CASSVGQNYGYTF. The V gene is TRBV7-9, the J gene TRBJ1-2; perhaps TRBD1 as D (5 bases). The CDR3 sequence is 13 residues long. CDR1 is SEHNR, CDR2 FQNEAQ, per germline (reference sequence). V shed 5 bases and J shed 2 bases, with 9 bases lying between them.

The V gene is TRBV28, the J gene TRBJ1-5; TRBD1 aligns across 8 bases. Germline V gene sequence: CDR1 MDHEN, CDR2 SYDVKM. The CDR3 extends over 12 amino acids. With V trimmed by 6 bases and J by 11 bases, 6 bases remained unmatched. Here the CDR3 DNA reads TGTGCCAGCAGCCAACGGGACAGGTCCCAGCATTTT. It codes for CASSQRDRSQHF. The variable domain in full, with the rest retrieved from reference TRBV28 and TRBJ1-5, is DVKVTQSSRYLVKRTGEKVFLECVQDMDHENMFWYRQDPGLGLRLIYFSYDVKMKEKGDIPEGYSVSREKKERFSLILESASTNQTSMYLCASSQRDRSQHFGDGTRLSIL.

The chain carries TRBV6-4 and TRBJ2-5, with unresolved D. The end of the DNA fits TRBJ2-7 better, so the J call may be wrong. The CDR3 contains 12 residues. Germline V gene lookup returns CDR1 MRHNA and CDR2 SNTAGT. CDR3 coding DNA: TGTGCCAGCAGTGCCCTCTTCTGCGAGCAGTACTTC. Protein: CASSALFCEQYF.

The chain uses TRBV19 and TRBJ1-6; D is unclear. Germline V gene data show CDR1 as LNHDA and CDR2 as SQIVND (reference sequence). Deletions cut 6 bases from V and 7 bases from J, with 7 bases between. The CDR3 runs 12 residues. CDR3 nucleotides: TGTGCCAGTAGGGAGGGAAATTCACCCCTCCACTTT. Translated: CASREGNSPLHF.

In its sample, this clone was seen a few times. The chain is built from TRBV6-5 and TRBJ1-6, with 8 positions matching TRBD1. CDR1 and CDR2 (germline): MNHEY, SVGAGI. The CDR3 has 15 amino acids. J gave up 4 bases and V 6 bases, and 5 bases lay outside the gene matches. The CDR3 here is CASRLGQGYNSPLHF. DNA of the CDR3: TGTGCCAGCAGGCTAGGACAGGGTTATAATTCACCCCTCCACTTT.